Here is one TCR beta chain with its context. Produced via immunoSEQ multiplex PCR; TCRdb's table is partial and in-frame only. The table includes 55,000 to 80,000 clones, roughly 90% detected once. The data were obtained in a study of T cell changes during pregnancy in multiple sclerosis. The junction had 10 bases not matched to a gene; V was cut back by 3 bases and J by 4 bases. This CDR3 region has 17 residues. In germline, CDR1 is MNHEY, CDR2 SMNVEV (reference sequence). V gene TRBV27 combines with J gene TRBJ2-5; 11 bases are a match to TRBD2. The sequence came from a female donor in good health, enrolled as a control in a pregnancy study. The sample consisted of peripheral blood, taken after pregnancy. The CDR3 spells CASSLYASGRFSETQYF. CDR3 DNA: TGTGCCAGCAGTTTGTACGCTAGCGGGAGGTTTTCAGAGACCCAGTACTTC.